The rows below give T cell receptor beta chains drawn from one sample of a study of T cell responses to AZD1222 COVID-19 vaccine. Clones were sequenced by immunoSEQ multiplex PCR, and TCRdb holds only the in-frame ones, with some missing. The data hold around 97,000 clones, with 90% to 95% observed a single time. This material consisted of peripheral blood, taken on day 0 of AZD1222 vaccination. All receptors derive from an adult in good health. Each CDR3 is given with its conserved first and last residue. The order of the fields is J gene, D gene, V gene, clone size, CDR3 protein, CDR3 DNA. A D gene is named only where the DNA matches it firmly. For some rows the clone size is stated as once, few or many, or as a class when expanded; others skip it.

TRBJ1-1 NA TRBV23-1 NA CASFLDGDPRAEAFF TGCGCCAGCTTCCTGGACGGGGACCCCCGAGCTGAAGCTTTCTTT
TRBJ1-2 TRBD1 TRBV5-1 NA CASSYGTDGYTF TGCGCCAGCAGCTACGGGACAGATGGCTACACCTTC
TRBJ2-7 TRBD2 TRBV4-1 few CASSQDLAGVYEQYF TGCGCCAGCAGCCAAGACCTAGCGGGAGTGTACGAGCAGTACTTC
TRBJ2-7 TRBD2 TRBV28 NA CASSLGGGRLGEQYF TGTGCCAGCAGTTTAGGGGGAGGGCGGCTGGGTGAGCAGTACTTC
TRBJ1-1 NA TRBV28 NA CASSRDGGFTEAFF TGTGCCAGCAGTAGGGACGGTGGATTCACTGAAGCTTTCTTT
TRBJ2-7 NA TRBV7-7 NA CASSFGQGYEQYF TGTGCCAGCAGCTTTGGTCAGGGCTACGAGCAGTACTTC
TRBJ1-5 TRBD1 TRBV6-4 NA CASERQGRGNQPQHF TGTGCCAGCGAGAGACAGGGGCGCGGCAATCAGCCCCAGCATTTT
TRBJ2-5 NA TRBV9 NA CASSPPGRTVETQYF TGTGCCAGCAGCCCCCCGGGGCGGACTGTAGAGACCCAGTACTTC
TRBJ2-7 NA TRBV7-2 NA CASSLVLAPEQYF TGTGCCAGCAGCTTAGTCCTCGCCCCGGAGCAGTACTTC
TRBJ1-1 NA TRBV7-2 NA CASSSGPSNTEAFF TGTGCCAGCAGTTCCGGACCGTCGAACACTGAAGCTTTCTTT
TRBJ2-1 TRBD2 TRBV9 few CASSSLAGTSSYNEQFF TGTGCCAGCAGCTCATTAGCGGGGACCAGCTCCTACAATGAGCAGTTCTTC
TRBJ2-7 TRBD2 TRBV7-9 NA CASSPRTSGAYEQYF TGTGCCAGCAGCCCTCGGACTAGCGGGGCCTACGAGCAGTACTTC
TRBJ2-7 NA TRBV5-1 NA CASSLEGVEQYF TGCGCCAGCAGCTTGGAAGGGGTCGAGCAGTACTTC
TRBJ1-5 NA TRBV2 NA CASNTQGIGQPQHF TGTGCCAGCAATACTCAGGGTATTGGTCAGCCCCAGCATTTT
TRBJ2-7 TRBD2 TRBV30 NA CAWSYSSGRSYEQYF TGTGCCTGGAGCTATTCTAGCGGGAGGTCCTACGAGCAGTACTTC
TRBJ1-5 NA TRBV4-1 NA CASSQAPYRDRNQPQHF TGCGCCAGCAGCCAAGCGCCTTACAGGGATCGGAATCAGCCCCAGCATTTT
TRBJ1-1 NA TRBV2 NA CASRTNTEAFF TGTGCCAGCAGAACTAACACTGAAGCTTTCTTT
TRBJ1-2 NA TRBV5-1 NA CASSLDQSYGYTF TGCGCCAGCAGCTTGGATCAGTCCTATGGCTACACCTTC
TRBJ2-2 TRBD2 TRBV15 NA CATSGTSGAGELFF TGTGCCACCAGCGGGACTAGCGGCGCCGGGGAGCTGTTTTTT
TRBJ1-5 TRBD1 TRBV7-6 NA CASSPFGQGNQPQHF TGTGCCAGCAGCCCCTTCGGACAGGGGAATCAGCCCCAGCATTTT
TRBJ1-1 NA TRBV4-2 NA CASSQEGPDWYGTTEAFF TGTGCCAGCAGCCAAGAGGGGCCCGATTGGTACGGCACCACTGAAGCTTTCTTT
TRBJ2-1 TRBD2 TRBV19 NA CASSSRTSGSSYNEQFF TGTGCCAGTAGTTCCAGGACTAGCGGGAGTTCCTACAATGAGCAGTTCTTC
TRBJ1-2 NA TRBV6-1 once CASSEVGRRGYTF TGTGCCAGCAGTGAAGTTGGGCGAAGAGGCTACACCTTC
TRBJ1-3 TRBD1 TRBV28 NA CASSLAGTVSGNTIYF TGTGCCAGCAGTTTGGCCGGGACAGTCTCTGGAAACACCATATATTTT
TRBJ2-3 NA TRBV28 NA CASMPGGPGDTQYF TGTGCCAGCATGCCCGGAGGGCCTGGGGATACGCAGTATTTT
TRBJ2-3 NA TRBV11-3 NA CASSSEGEPDTQYF TGTGCCAGCAGCTCCGAGGGGGAGCCAGATACGCAGTATTTT
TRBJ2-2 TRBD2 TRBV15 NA CATRLAGVGGELFF TGTGCCACCAGACTAGCGGGAGTCGGCGGGGAGCTGTTTTTT
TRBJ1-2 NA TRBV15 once CATSRDQGSLIYGYTF TGTGCCACCAGCAGAGATCAAGGTAGCCTAATCTATGGCTACACCTTC
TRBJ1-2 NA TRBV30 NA CAFPADNYGYTF TGTGCCTTCCCAGCGGACAACTATGGCTACACCTTC
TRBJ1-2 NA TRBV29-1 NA CSVALNYGYTF TGCAGCGTTGCTCTTAACTATGGCTACACCTTC
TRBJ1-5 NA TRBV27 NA CASRKMAGEGQPQHF TGTGCCAGCAGGAAGATGGCAGGGGAGGGTCAGCCCCAGCATTTT
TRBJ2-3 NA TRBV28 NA CASSFYYRLTSTDTQYF TGTGCCAGCAGTTTTTATTACAGGTTAACTAGCACAGATACGCAGTATTTT
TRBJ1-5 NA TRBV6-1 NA CASSEGQPQHF TGTGCCAGCAGTGAGGGTCAGCCCCAGCATTTT
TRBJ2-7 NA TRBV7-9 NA CASSLLLYEQYF TGTGCCAGCAGCTTACTCCTGTACGAGCAGTACTTC
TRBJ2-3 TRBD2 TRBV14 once CASSQGTSGRATDTQYF TGTGCCAGCAGCCAAGGGACTAGCGGGAGGGCCACAGATACGCAGTATTTT
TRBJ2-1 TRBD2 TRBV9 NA CASSSRRLAGVGEQFF TGTGCCAGCAGCTCTCGCAGACTAGCGGGAGTAGGTGAGCAGTTCTTC
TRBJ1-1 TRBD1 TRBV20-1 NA CSRQGNTEAFF TGCAGCCGACAGGGGAACACTGAAGCTTTCTTT
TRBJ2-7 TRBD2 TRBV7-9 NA CASSLTSGTAYEQYF TGTGCCAGCAGCTTGACGAGCGGGACGGCCTACGAGCAGTACTTC
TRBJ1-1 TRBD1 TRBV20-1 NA CSASDTGGTEAFF TGCAGTGCTAGTGATACAGGGGGCACTGAAGCTTTCTTT
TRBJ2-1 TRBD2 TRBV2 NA CASRGPGLVASSEQFF TGTGCCAGCAGGGGACCGGGACTAGTGGCCTCGAGTGAGCAGTTCTTC
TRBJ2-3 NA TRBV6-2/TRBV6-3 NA CASSSTRFSSPDTQYF TGTGCCAGCAGTTCCACTCGTTTTTCGAGCCCAGATACGCAGTATTTT
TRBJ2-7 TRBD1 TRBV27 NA CASGVGGSGQRSFYEQYF TGTGCCAGCGGAGTTGGCGGATCGGGACAGAGATCTTTCTACGAGCAGTACTTC
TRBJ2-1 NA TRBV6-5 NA CASGRGGEQFF TGTGCCAGCGGAAGGGGTGGGGAGCAGTTCTTC
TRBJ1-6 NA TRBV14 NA CASSQEQGRSPLHF TGTGCCAGCAGCCAAGAACAGGGAAGGTCACCCCTCCACTTT
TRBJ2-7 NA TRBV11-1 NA CASSFRARGDEQYF TGTGCCAGCAGCTTTCGCGCAAGGGGGGACGAGCAGTACTTC
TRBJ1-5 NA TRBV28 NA CASSFGQRNQPQHF TGTGCCAGCAGTTTTGGGCAGCGCAATCAGCCCCAGCATTTT
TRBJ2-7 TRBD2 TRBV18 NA CASSPSTSGPGQYF TGTGCCAGCTCACCCTCGACTAGCGGGCCCGGGCAGTACTTC
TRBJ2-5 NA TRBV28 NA CASSLFGQLGPEETQYF TGTGCCAGCAGTTTATTCGGACAGTTAGGTCCGGAGGAGACCCAGTACTTC
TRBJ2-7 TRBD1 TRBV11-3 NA CASREGDRVLYEQYF TGTGCCAGCAGGGAAGGGGACAGGGTGCTCTACGAGCAGTACTTC
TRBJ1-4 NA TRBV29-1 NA CSVPGPEGEKLFF TGCAGCGTTCCCGGCCCGGAGGGTGAAAAACTGTTTTTT
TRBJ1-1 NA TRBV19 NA CASRSEGQSSNTEAFF TGTGCCAGTAGATCGGAAGGACAGAGCTCGAACACTGAAGCTTTCTTT
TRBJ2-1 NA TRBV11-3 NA CASSLGGLVNEQFF TGTGCCAGCAGCTTAGGAGGACTTGTGAATGAGCAGTTCTTC
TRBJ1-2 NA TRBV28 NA CASSNLHGTVNRYTF TGTGCCAGCAGTAACTTACACGGGACGGTTAACCGCTACACCTTC
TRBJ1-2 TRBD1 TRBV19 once CATFTGVNYGYTF TGTGCCACCTTTACAGGGGTTAACTATGGCTACACCTTC
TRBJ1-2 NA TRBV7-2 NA CASIKTGVRGGHYGYTF TGTGCCAGCATAAAAACGGGAGTCAGGGGCGGACACTATGGCTACACCTTC
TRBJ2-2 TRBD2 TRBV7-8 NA CASSSGLATGELFF TGTGCCAGCAGCTCGGGACTAGCAACCGGGGAGCTGTTTTTT
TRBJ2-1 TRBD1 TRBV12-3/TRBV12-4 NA CASSPGTEEQFF TGTGCCAGCAGCCCCGGGACAGAGGAGCAGTTCTTC
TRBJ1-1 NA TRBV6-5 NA CASSRGSVNTEAFF TGTGCCAGCAGCCGTGGATCGGTGAACACTGAAGCTTTCTTT
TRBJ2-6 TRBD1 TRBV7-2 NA CASSLARTGSWANVLTF TGTGCCAGCAGCTTAGCGCGGACAGGGTCCTGGGCCAACGTCCTGACTTTC
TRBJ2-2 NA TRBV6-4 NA CASSGQNTGELFF TGTGCCAGCAGTGGACAGAACACCGGGGAGCTGTTTTTT